The 23 T cell receptor beta chains given below trace back to one sample, sequenced in a study of T-cell reconstitution after alpha-beta-depleted transplantation in children. TCRbeta library preparation incorporated unique molecular identifiers. TCRdb fed the PCR reads into MiXCR, producing one record per CDR3 protein. This table holds 480,000 or so distinct CDR3 sequences, about 10% found once. This specimen consisted of PBMCs, obtained before TCRalphabeta/CD19-depleted stem cell transplant. Receptors originate from a child aged 2-15 years with inherited bone marrow failure, due to receive a stem cell transplant.

This clonotype has a count of ten or more. The chain joins TRBV3-1 to TRBJ2-3; D is undetermined. Germline V CDR1 and CDR2: LGHDT, YNNKEL (reference sequence). CDR3 length: 15 residues. V was shortened by 3 bases and J by 4 bases, with 14 bases between the two germline ends. Written as DNA, the CDR3 is TGTGCCAGCAGCCATTCCCCGTGGGCCCCAGATACGCAGTATTTT. It codes for CASSHSPWAPDTQYF.

This clonotype occurred many times. The chain joins TRBV4-2 to TRBJ2-3; 14 bases match TRBD2. Germline V gene data show CDR1 as LGHNA and CDR2 as YNFKEQ. With V trimmed by 3 bases and J by 1 base, 6 bases remained unmatched. The CDR3 extends over 18 amino acids. CDR3 loop: CASSQGTSGSVGTDTQYF. CDR3 DNA: TGTGCCAGCAGCCAGGGGACTAGCGGGAGTGTTGGCACAGATACGCAGTATTTT.

In its sample, this clonotype was seen many times. The chain recombines TRBV5-1 with TRBJ2-3; TRBD2 aligns across 11 bases. The CDR3 runs to 17 residues. The V gene end was trimmed by 3 bases and the J gene end by 3 bases; junction bases not matched to a gene: 9. The germline V gene has CDR1 SGHRS and CDR2 YFSETQ. The CDR3 spells CASSWSPSGGLTDTQYF. The CDR3 DNA is TGCGCCAGCAGCTGGAGCCCTAGCGGGGGGTTAACAGATACGCAGTATTTT.

In this sample, this clonotype turned up many times. CDR3: CASSLGGAGSGEQYF. The DNA for the CDR3 is TGTGCCAGCAGCTTGGGGGGGGCAGGCTCCGGCGAGCAGTACTTC. The chain employs TRBV5-6 and TRBJ2-7, with D perhaps being TRBD1 or TRBD2 (6 bases each). CDR3 length: 15 residues. Germline CDR1 and CDR2: SGHDT and YYEEEE. V was clipped by 0 bases and J by 6 bases, with 16 bases between them.

This clonotype came up a few times. The genes are TRBV6-2 or TRBV6-3 and TRBJ2-7, with 7 bases fitting TRBD2. Germline loops: CDR1 MNHEY, CDR2 SVGEGT. The CDR3 has 13 amino acids. Unmatched junction bases numbered 6, after V lost 5 bases and J lost 5 bases. The CDR3 coding sequence is TGTGCCAGCAGTCGCCGGGACTACAACGAGCAGTACTTC. Protein sequence: CASSRRDYNEQYF.

Ten or more counts support this clonotype. The rearrangement links TRBV15 to TRBJ2-3; no clear D. Trimming left V 0 bases short and J 6 bases short, with 13 bases between. Per germline, CDR1 LNHNV and CDR2 YYDKDF (reference sequence). There are 15 residues in the CDR3. The CDR3 sequence is CATSRDQWSSDTQYF. CDR3 nucleotides: TGTGCCACCAGCAGAGATCAGTGGTCGTCGGATACGCAGTATTTT.

This clonotype appeared many times. The rearrangement links TRBV20-1 to TRBJ1-2; D uncertain. The germline gives CDR1 DFQATT, CDR2 SNEGSKA (reference sequence). This CDR3 contains 12 residues. Trimming removed 8 bases from V and 7 bases from J, with 17 bases in between. CDR3 sequence: CSPRPREGGYTF. The CDR3 nucleotides are TGCAGTCCCCGACCTAGAGAGGGTGGCTACACCTTC.

This clonotype came up many times. The CDR3, as DNA: TGTGCCAGCAGCTTAGGGAGCGGAGGCTACACCTTC. Translated: CASSLGSGGYTF. The V call is TRBV7-8, the J call TRBJ1-2, with no clear D. CDR1 is SGHVS and CDR2 is FQNEAQ in the germline V gene. The CDR3 sequence is 12 residues long. V lost 1 base and J 8 bases, leaving 8 bases between the germline ends.

Many counts were recorded for this clonotype. CDR3 sequence reads: CASSLTSGRAGEQYF. For the CDR3, the DNA is TGTGCCAGCAGCTTGACTAGCGGGAGGGCCGGGGAGCAGTACTTC. V gene TRBV5-5 combines with J gene TRBJ2-7; TRBD2 agrees at 13 bases. The V gene's germline CDR1 is SGHKS and CDR2 YYEKEE (reference sequence). This CDR3 comprises 15 residues. Trimming removed 1 base from V and 7 bases from J; junction bases left unmatched: 5.

This chain joins TRBV20-1 and TRBJ1-1; TRBD1 matches 8 bases. The length of the CDR3 is 15 residues. CDR1 DFQATT and CDR2 SNEGSKA come from the germline V gene (reference sequence). With 0 bases clipped from V and 3 bases from J, the junction kept 6 bases outside the gene matches. The CDR3 sequence is CSARDPPDRDTEAFF. Written as DNA, the CDR3 is TGCAGTGCTAGAGACCCTCCGGACAGGGACACTGAAGCTTTCTTT.

This clonotype was seen many times. The chain is built from TRBV27 and TRBJ1-1, with D possibly matching TRBD1 (5 bases). In germline, CDR1 is MNHEY, CDR2 SMNVEV (reference sequence). Trimming pared 3 bases from V and 0 bases from J, leaving 11 bases between. The CDR3 contains 15 residues. Here the CDR3 reads CASSLWGYMNTEAFF. CDR3 DNA: TGTGCCAGCAGTTTGTGGGGGTATATGAACACTGAAGCTTTCTTT.

Regarding this clonotype: A read error is possible here, since a much larger clone lies one base away. The chain joins TRBV3-1 to TRBJ2-1; 10 bases align to TRBD2. J was trimmed by 11 bases and V by 4 bases; bases with no gene match: 2. Germline lookup yields CDR1 LGHDT and CDR2 YNNKEL (reference sequence). The CDR3 contains 12 residues. This chain's CDR3 is CASSPTSGKQFF. Here the CDR3 DNA reads TGTGCCAGCAGCCCTACTAGCGGGAAGCAGTTCTTC.

This clonotype came up many times. The chain combines TRBV29-1 with TRBJ2-1; TRBD1 agrees at 7 bases. This CDR3 is 14 amino acids long. Germline trimming cut 6 bases from V and 7 bases from J; bases unmatched to any gene: 12. Germline V gene lookup returns CDR1 SQVTM and CDR2 ANQGSEA. The CDR3 sequence is CSVDGDSKINEQFF. As DNA, the CDR3 is TGCAGCGTCGATGGGGACAGTAAGATAAATGAGCAGTTCTTC.

The rearrangement joins TRBV7-9 to TRBJ2-5; the match to TRBD2 covers 10 bases. The CDR3 has 16 residues. The V gene end was trimmed by 6 bases and the J gene end by 0 bases; junction bases not matched to a gene: 7. Germline loops: CDR1 SEHNR, CDR2 FQNEAQ (reference sequence). CDR3 in amino acids: CASSQTGTSDQETQYF. CDR3 in DNA: TGTGCCAGCAGTCAAACCGGGACTAGCGACCAAGAGACCCAGTACTTC.

Many counts were recorded for this clonotype. This CDR3 is CASSSPGLAGGVDNEQFF. CDR3 bases: TGTGCCAGCAGCTCCCCAGGACTAGCGGGAGGAGTTGACAATGAGCAGTTCTTC. This sequence joins TRBV5-6 and TRBJ2-1, with 14 bases aligning to TRBD2. V was clipped by 3 bases and J by 5 bases; unmatched bases: 10. CDR3 length: 18 amino acids. Germline V lookup: CDR1 SGHDT, CDR2 YYEEEE.

The chain's CDR3 is CASSQRVTGLNTGELFF. The CDR3 DNA sequence: TGCGCCAGCAGCCAGAGGGTGACAGGGTTGAACACCGGGGAGCTGTTTTTT. J is TRBJ2-2 and V is TRBV5-1, with 7 positions matching TRBD1. Germline V lookup: CDR1 SGHRS, CDR2 YFSETQ. V shed 4 bases, J shed 1 base, and the junction held 10 bases outside the gene matches. The CDR3 consists of 17 residues.

This clonotype was seen repeatedly, ten times or more. The chain uses TRBV10-1 and TRBJ2-3; weak D call: TRBD1 (6 bases). Trimming cost V 6 bases and J 2 bases, with 9 bases left between them. The germline gives CDR1 WNHNN, CDR2 SYGVQD (reference sequence). The CDR3 is made up of 13 amino acids. The CDR3 DNA follows: TGCGCCAGCAGAGGGGACAACACAGATACGCAGTATTTT. This sequence encodes CASRGDNTDTQYF.

The sample holds many counts of this clonotype. The CDR3 reads CASSLTGRATDTQYF. Written as DNA, the CDR3 is TGTGCCAGCAGCTTAACCGGGAGGGCCACAGATACGCAGTATTTT. The V call is TRBV7-9, the J call TRBJ2-3; 8 positions agree with TRBD2. The CDR3 contains 15 residues. The junction had 3 bases not matched to a gene; V was cut back by 2 bases and J by 2 bases. Germline CDR1 reads SEHNR; CDR2 reads FQNEAQ (reference sequence).

Ten or more counts support this clonotype. The chain carries TRBV27 and TRBJ2-2, with D hard to call. V was cut by 3 bases and J by 0 bases, with 17 bases left in between. The CDR3 totals 18 residues. Per the germline V gene, CDR1 is MNHEY and CDR2 is SMNVEV (reference sequence). CDR3 sequence reads: CASSFRSTLLSNTGELFF. The CDR3 nucleotides are TGTGCCAGCAGTTTTCGAAGCACGCTTCTCTCGAACACCGGGGAGCTGTTTTTT.

V and J are TRBV12-3 or TRBV12-4 and TRBJ2-1; 7 nucleotides line up with TRBD2. With V trimmed by 2 bases and J by 6 bases, 4 bases remained unmatched. The CDR3 has 14 residues. Here the CDR3 reads CASSLRPGGNEQFF. In nucleotides, the CDR3 is TGTGCCAGCAGTTTAAGGCCGGGGGGCAATGAGCAGTTCTTC.

A word on this clonotype: Given a much more abundant clone one base away, this may be a read error. The chain combines TRBV7-9 with TRBJ2-7, with unresolved D. Germline V gene lookup returns CDR1 SEHNR and CDR2 FQNEAQ (reference sequence). This CDR3 has 14 residues. V dropped 6 bases and J dropped 0 bases, with 12 bases sitting between them. The CDR3 nucleotides are TGTGCCAGCAGATTTTACTCGGGCTCCTACGAGCAGTACTTC. It codes for CASRFYSGSYEQYF.

This clonotype was observed a single time. A much more abundant neighbour one base away suggests this may be a read error. The rearrangement uses TRBV5-6 and TRBJ2-7; 7 bases align to TRBD1. This CDR3 region has 14 residues. Germline V CDR1 and CDR2: SGHDT, YYEEEE. The CDR3: CASGFGQASYEQYF. For the CDR3, the DNA is TGTGCCAGCGGCTTCGGACAGGCCTCCTACGAGCAGTACTTC.

This rearrangement joins TRBV10-2 to TRBJ2-7; 10 bases line up with TRBD2. Germline V lookup: CDR1 WSHSY, CDR2 SAAADI. V lost 4 bases to trimming and J lost 3 bases; unmatched junction nucleotides: 9. The CDR3 is 16 residues long. The CDR3 sequence: CASSVFIAGGIYEQYF. CDR3 sequence (DNA): TGCGCCAGCAGTGTTTTCATAGCGGGAGGAATCTACGAGCAGTACTTC.